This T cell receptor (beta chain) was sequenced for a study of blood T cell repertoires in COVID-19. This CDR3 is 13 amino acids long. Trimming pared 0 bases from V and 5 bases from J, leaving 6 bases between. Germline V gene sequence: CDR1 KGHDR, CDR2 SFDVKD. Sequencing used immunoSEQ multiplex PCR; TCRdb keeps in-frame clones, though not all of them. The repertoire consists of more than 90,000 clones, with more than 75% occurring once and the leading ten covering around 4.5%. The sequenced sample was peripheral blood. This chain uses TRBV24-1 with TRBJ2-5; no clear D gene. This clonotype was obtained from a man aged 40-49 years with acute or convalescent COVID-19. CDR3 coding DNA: TGTGCCACCAGTGATTTGGGCGGTGAGACCCAGTACTTC. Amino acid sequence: CATSDLGGETQYF.